This T cell receptor beta chain was recorded in a study of PD-L1 blockade in urothelial cancer. Study overall: The researchers analyzed blood 3 weeks (second dose) and 6 weeks after treatment start. Blood samples had a median of around 150,000 T cells.

All patients handed over anywhere from 1 to 8 samples, pretreatment and on-treatment. The CDR3 is 14 residues long. Germline-derived CDR1 and CDR2 are LNHDA and SQIVND (reference sequence). V was pared by 9 bases and J by 5 bases, with 20 bases between. Only in-frame clones appear in the TCRdb table, and some are missing; sequencing was by immunoSEQ multiplex PCR. The data show about 84,000 clones, roughly nine tenths seen once. The V gene is TRBV19, the J gene TRBJ2-7; TRBD2 is a possible D gene (5 bases). Material: PBMCs, obtained around atezolizumab (anti-PD-L1) treatment. The TCR comes from a man aged 55 to 70 with urothelial cancer. For the CDR3, the DNA is TGTGCCAGCCCATTCCATCCTAGCACACACGAGCAGTACTTC. Its protein is CASPFHPSTHEQYF.